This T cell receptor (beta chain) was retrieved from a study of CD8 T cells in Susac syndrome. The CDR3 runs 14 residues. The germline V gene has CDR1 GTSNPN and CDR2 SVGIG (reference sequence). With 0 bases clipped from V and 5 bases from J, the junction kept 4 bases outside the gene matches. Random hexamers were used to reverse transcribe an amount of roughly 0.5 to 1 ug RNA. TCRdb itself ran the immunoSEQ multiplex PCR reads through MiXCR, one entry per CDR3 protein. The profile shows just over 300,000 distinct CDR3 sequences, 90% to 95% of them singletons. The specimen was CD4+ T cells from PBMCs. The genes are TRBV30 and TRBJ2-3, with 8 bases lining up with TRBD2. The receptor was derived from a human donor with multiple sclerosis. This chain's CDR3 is CAWSVFTSGDTQYF. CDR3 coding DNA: TGTGCCTGGAGTGTATTTACTAGCGGAGATACGCAGTATTTT.